This TCR beta chain derives from a study of T cells in Graves' hyperthyroidism and ophthalmopathy. The CDR3 totals 15 residues. Trimming took 3 bases from V and 4 from J; bases not matched to a gene: 8. From germline, CDR1 is DFQATT and CDR2 SNEGSKA (reference sequence). The investigators amplified TCR beta CDR3 regions from RNA transcripts. Researchers ran a first-round RT-PCR on the TCR CDR3 using the HTBI primer set. TCRdb used MiXCR to reprocess the multiplex PCR reads, holding one entry per CDR3 protein. The sample includes fewer than 600,000 distinct CDR3 sequences, 14% of them seen just once. This clonotype came up many times.

The TCR was taken from a woman in her thirties or forties with Graves' hyperthyroidism. Material: blood. The chain recombines TRBV20-1 with TRBJ2-7; 11 bases fit TRBD2. The CDR3 protein is CSARGLAGGIYEQYF. CDR3 in DNA: TGCAGTGCTAGGGGTCTAGCGGGAGGAATATACGAGCAGTACTTC.